A selection of T cell receptor beta chains follows, all from one sample in a study of a mutant IDH1 vaccine in newly diagnosed glioma. This table comes from immunoSEQ multiplex PCR, and its TCRdb copy is limited to in-frame clones, with some not included. The table has more than 35,000 clones, roughly 70% seen once; the top ten hold roughly 10%. What these receptors recognize is not known. The sample consisted of PBMCs, taken from a glioma patient whose treatment included an IDH1 peptide vaccine. These receptor sequences come from a man between 35 and 55 years old with glioma. Both conserved end residues are part of each CDR3. Each record gives: clone size, V gene, J gene, D gene, CDR3 protein, CDR3 DNA. D genes are given only for firm matches. Only part of the rows carry a size: once, few, many, or a class if the clone is expanded.

NA,TRBV27,TRBJ2-3,TRBD1,CASSLGQGAQDTQYF,TGTGCCAGCAGTCTGGGACAGGGGGCGCAGGATACGCAGTATTTT
NA,TRBV10-2,TRBJ1-5,NA,CASSESGHRNQPQHF,TGCGCCAGCAGTGAAAGCGGGCACCGCAATCAGCCCCAGCATTTT
NA,TRBV30,TRBJ1-2,NA,CAWSPKGEVGYGYTF,TGTGCCTGGAGCCCCAAAGGGGAGGTCGGCTATGGCTACACCTTC
NA,TRBV2,TRBJ1-4,TRBD1,CASSRDRNEKLFF,TGTGCCAGCAGCAGGGACAGGAATGAAAAACTGTTTTTT
NA,TRBV15,TRBJ2-3,TRBD2,CATSRAPSGRVNTQYF,TGTGCCACCAGCAGAGCACCTAGCGGGAGAGTAAATACGCAGTATTTT
few,TRBV15,TRBJ1-5,NA,CATSRAGRYQPQHF,TGTGCCACCAGCAGAGCCGGACGGTATCAGCCCCAGCATTTT
NA,TRBV29-1,TRBJ2-7,NA,CSAGARPGSEQYF,TGCAGCGCTGGGGCCAGGCCGGGGTCCGAGCAGTACTTC
NA,TRBV19,TRBJ2-2,TRBD2,CASSPEGLAGGSGELFF,TGTGCCAGTTCCCCGGAGGGGCTAGCGGGAGGGTCCGGGGAGCTGTTTTTT
NA,TRBV5-1,TRBJ2-4,NA,CASKDAPGAKNIQYF,TGCGCCAGCAAAGACGCCCCAGGGGCCAAAAACATTCAGTACTTC
NA,TRBV11-3,TRBJ2-2,NA,CASSLDLRLGGGNTGELFF,TGTGCCAGCAGCTTAGATCTTCGTCTTGGAGGGGGTAACACCGGGGAGCTGTTTTTT
NA,TRBV15,TRBJ2-1,NA,CATSRVGRANQFF,TGTGCCACCAGCAGAGTAGGGCGAGCAAATCAGTTCTTC
NA,TRBV6-5,TRBJ1-2,NA,CASSSEASWGYTF,TGTGCCAGCAGTTCGGAGGCCTCCTGGGGCTACACCTTC
few,TRBV27,TRBJ2-2,TRBD1,CASSPVSTGLTGELFF,TGTGCCAGCAGTCCAGTATCGACAGGGCTTACCGGGGAGCTGTTTTTT
few,TRBV27,TRBJ2-3,NA,CASSLFRLEAADTQYF,TGTGCCAGCAGTTTATTTCGGCTGGAGGCAGCAGATACGCAGTATTTT
NA,TRBV5-1,TRBJ1-4,NA,CASSSGTKPGEKLFF,TGCGCCAGCAGCTCGGGGACCAAGCCGGGTGAAAAACTGTTTTTT
NA,TRBV21-1,TRBJ1-5,NA,CASKRPGQNSNQPQHF,TGTGCCAGCAAAAGACCCGGGCAGAATAGCAATCAGCCCCAGCATTTT
NA,TRBV4-3,TRBJ2-3,NA,CASSQDEYTDTQYF,TGCGCCAGCAGCCAAGATGAATACACAGATACGCAGTATTTT
NA,TRBV5-5,TRBJ2-2,NA,CASSLGRNTGELFF,TGTGCCAGCAGCTTGGGCAGGAACACCGGGGAGCTGTTTTTT
NA,TRBV2,TRBJ2-3,TRBD1,CASSADRDQNTDTQYF,TGTGCCAGCAGCGCGGACAGGGACCAAAACACAGATACGCAGTATTTT
NA,TRBV18,TRBJ1-4,NA,CASSPPGATNEKLFF,TGTGCCAGCTCACCACCCGGTGCAACTAATGAAAAACTGTTTTTT
NA,TRBV25-1,TRBJ1-4,TRBD1,CASSDRLGRGLGNEKLFF,TGTGCCAGCAGTGATCGTTTGGGCAGGGGGCTCGGTAATGAAAAACTGTTTTTT
NA,TRBV5-4,TRBJ1-2,NA,CASSFQDYGYTF,TGTGCCAGCAGCTTTCAAGACTATGGCTACACCTTC
NA,TRBV28,TRBJ2-1,NA,CASTKGQLGNEQFF,TGTGCCAGCACCAAGGGTCAACTGGGGAATGAGCAGTTCTTC
NA,TRBV7-2,TRBJ1-2,NA,CASSSLGGAYGYTF,TGTGCCAGCAGCTCGCTAGGGGGGGCCTATGGCTACACCTTC
NA,TRBV5-4,TRBJ2-5,NA,CASSLGGLEETQYF,TGTGCCAGCAGCTTGGGGGGCCTAGAGGAGACCCAGTACTTC
NA,TRBV4-1,TRBJ1-1,NA,CASSQEGGTEAFF,TGCGCCAGCAGCCAAGAGGGGGGCACTGAAGCTTTCTTT
NA,TRBV27,TRBJ2-3,NA,CASASDRSTDTQYF,TGTGCCAGCGCTTCCGACAGGAGCACAGATACGCAGTATTTT